A single sample gave rise to the 26 T cell receptor beta chains below, sequenced in a study of beta chain features in type 1 diabetes. As every portion of the isolated RNA was reverse transcribed, the sequencing read expressed TCRB transcripts. Data came from immunoSEQ multiplex PCR; TCRdb stores just in-frame clones and leaves some out. Of about 9,400 clones in the sample, 78% were seen once. The sequencing sample was made of Tregs from blood. The receptors were sampled from a young woman in good health.

The chain recombines TRBV28 with TRBJ2-7, with D perhaps matching TRBD1 (5 bases). Germline CDR1 reads MDHEN; CDR2 reads SYDVKM. This CDR3 is 12 amino acids long. The germline V and J ends were trimmed by 3 bases and 6 bases, with 9 bases remaining between them. This CDR3 is CASSLRTSEQYF. The CDR3 nucleotides are TGTGCCAGCAGTTTGAGGACAAGCGAGCAGTACTTC.

The rearrangement joins TRBV28 to TRBJ1-2; D gene ambiguous. The CDR3 length is 14 residues. Trimming removed 1 base from V and 0 bases from J, with 6 bases in between. Germline V lookup: CDR1 MDHEN, CDR2 SYDVKM. This chain's CDR3 is CASSLSPANYGYTF. CDR3 in DNA: TGTGCCAGCAGTTTATCTCCAGCTAACTATGGCTACACCTTC.

The rearrangement links TRBV30 to TRBJ1-1; 8 bases line up with TRBD1. This CDR3 has 15 residues. Germline-derived CDR1 and CDR2 are GTSNPN and SVGIG (reference sequence). The trim removed 4 bases at V and 5 bases at J, leaving 12 bases unmatched. CDR3 sequence (DNA): TGTGCCTGGACGGGGGCAGGGGGCGCGTGGACTGAAGCTTTCTTT. Protein product: CAWTGAGGAWTEAFF. The whole variable domain, filled in from reference TRBV30 and TRBJ1-1, reads SQTIHQWPATLVQPVGSPLSLECTVEGTSNPNLYWYRQAAGRGLQLLFYSVGIGQISSEVPQNLSASRPQDRQFILSSKKLLLSDSGFYLCAWTGAGGAWTEAFFGQGTRLTVV.

This chain connects TRBV28 to TRBJ2-1, with D perhaps matching TRBD1 (5 bases). Germline CDR1 reads MDHEN; CDR2 reads SYDVKM. The CDR3 loop spans 14 amino acids. Trimming stripped 7 bases from V and 4 bases from J, with 14 bases between. In DNA, the CDR3 is TGTGCCAGCACCCACCGTAGGGGTTACAATGAGCAGTTCTTC. It specifies CASTHRRGYNEQFF.

As to this clone: A junction end diverges from the germline sequence, so it may reflect a read error. V is TRBV5-1 and J is TRBJ2-1; 8 bases are a match to TRBD2. Per germline, CDR1 SGHRS and CDR2 YFSETQ. The CDR3 runs to 15 residues. DNA of the CDR3: TGCGCCGGCAGCTTGGTGGCTAGCGGGTACAATGAGCAGTTCTTC. It yields the protein CAGSLVASGYNEQFF.

The chain employs TRBV10-3 and TRBJ2-7, with 9 bases that match TRBD1. V lost 6 bases to trimming and J lost 5 bases; unmatched junction nucleotides: 11. From germline, CDR1 is ENHRY and CDR2 SYGVKD. This CDR3 region has 15 residues. The CDR3 spells CAISRSLDRGNEQYF. CDR3 DNA sequence: TGTGCCATCAGCCGATCTTTGGACAGGGGAAACGAGCAGTACTTC.

CDR3: CATRRDRASYEQYF. CDR3 in DNA: TGTGCCACCAGACGGGACAGAGCCTCCTACGAGCAGTACTTC. The chain combines TRBV27 with TRBJ2-5; 7 bases match TRBD1. Judging by the DNA end, TRBJ2-7 fits better; the J call may be wrong. Germline V gene lookup returns CDR1 MNHEY and CDR2 SMNVEV (reference sequence). This CDR3 region has 14 residues.

The rearrangement joins TRBV29-1 to TRBJ1-5; 7 positions agree with TRBD1. CDR3 length equals 15 residues. The germline V gene encodes CDR1 SQVTM and CDR2 ANQGSEA. J gave up 0 bases and V 6 bases, and 8 bases lay outside the gene matches. The chain's CDR3 is CSVQQGMGSNQPQHF. CDR3 coding DNA: TGCAGCGTCCAACAGGGGATGGGTAGCAATCAGCCCCAGCATTTT. The full variable domain, its missing parts supplied by reference TRBV29-1 and TRBJ1-5, is SAVISQKPSRDICQRGTSLTIQCQVDSQVTMMFWYRQQPGQSLTLIATANQGSEATYESGFVIDKFPISRPNLTFSTLTVSNMSPEDSSIYLCSVQQGMGSNQPQHFGDGTRLSIL.

This chain joins TRBV30 and TRBJ1-2; the match to TRBD1 covers 8 bases. The length of the CDR3 is 11 residues. Losses at the gene ends were 4 bases for V and 7 bases for J; bases not matched to a gene: 2. The germline V gene encodes CDR1 GTSNPN and CDR2 SVGIG (reference sequence). Here the CDR3 reads CAWTDRGGYTF. Here the CDR3 DNA reads TGTGCCTGGACCGACAGGGGTGGCTACACCTTC.

The chain couples TRBV29-1 to TRBJ2-7; TRBD2 might be the D (5 bases). CDR1 SQVTM and CDR2 ANQGSEA come from the germline V gene. CDR3 length: 12 amino acids. Between the trimmed V and J ends, which lost 1 base and 2 bases, there was a span of 6 bases. CDR3 amino acids: CSVEVEAYEQYF. In DNA form, the CDR3 reads TGCAGCGTTGAAGTGGAGGCCTACGAGCAGTACTTC.

The V call is TRBV5-1, the J call TRBJ2-3, with D perhaps TRBD1 (6 bases). The CDR3 sequence is 15 residues long. CDR1 is SGHRS and CDR2 is YFSETQ in the germline V gene. V dropped 0 bases and J dropped 2 bases, with 10 bases sitting between them. The DNA for the CDR3 is TGCGCCAGCAGCTTGGCCCTGGGGGCCACAGATACGCAGTATTTT. Amino acid sequence: CASSLALGATDTQYF.

This chain uses TRBV5-1 with TRBJ1-1; D uncertain. Germline loops: CDR1 SGHRS, CDR2 YFSETQ. V gave up 3 bases and J gave up 4 bases, with 7 bases separating them. The CDR3 is 12 amino acids. The CDR3 spells CASSSTSTEAFF. CDR3 sequence (DNA): TGCGCCAGCAGCTCCACAAGCACTGAAGCTTTCTTT.

The chain is built from TRBV7-8 and TRBJ1-4, with 7 bases fitting TRBD1. Germline CDR1 SGHVS, CDR2 FQNEAQ. CDR3 size: 13 residues. V trimming: 5 bases; J trimming: 14 bases; junction bases outside the gene matches: 11. The CDR3 bases are TGTGCCAGCAGCGTTGGGGGTTCAGGGGGGCTGTTTTTT. Protein product: CASSVGGSGGLFF.

V is TRBV6-5 and J is TRBJ2-7; D possibly corresponds to TRBD1 (5 bases). The CDR3 is 14 residues long. Germline-derived CDR1 and CDR2 are MNHEY and SVGAGI. V dropped 5 bases and J dropped 6 bases, with 17 bases sitting between them. The CDR3 DNA is TGTGCCAGCAGTGACAGTTCCCTACAGCCCGAGCAGTACTTC. Its protein product is CASSDSSLQPEQYF.

The chain employs TRBV29-1 and TRBJ2-3; TRBD2 is a possible D gene (5 bases). Trimming left V 7 bases short and J 2 bases short, with 16 bases between. The CDR3 sequence is 14 residues long. Germline V gene lookup returns CDR1 SQVTM and CDR2 ANQGSEA. CDR3 amino acids: CSAPGSGSTDTQYF. DNA of the CDR3: TGCAGCGCTCCCGGTTCGGGGTCCACAGATACGCAGTATTTT.

This clone was recorded a few times. The CDR3 is CASSPGSFHTNEQFF. CDR3 DNA: TGTGCCAGCTCCCCCGGGAGTTTCCACACGAATGAGCAGTTCTTC. The rearrangement links TRBV6-6 to TRBJ2-1, with D maybe TRBD2 (6 bases). The CDR3 is 15 residues long. Trimming shortened V by 8 bases and J by 7 bases, and 21 bases separated the two germline ends. From germline, CDR1 is MNHNY and CDR2 SVGAGI (reference sequence).

This chain joins TRBV6-5 and TRBJ1-2; 7 bases map to TRBD1. Germline-derived CDR1 and CDR2 are MNHEY and SVGAGI. The J segment lost 2 bases and the V segment lost 2 bases, leaving 5 bases of the junction unmatched. The CDR3 is 15 residues long. The DNA of the CDR3 is TGTGCCAGCAGTTACACCGGGACAGCAAACTATGGCTACACCTTC. It encodes CASSYTGTANYGYTF.

This clone was seen a handful of times. The V call is TRBV6-1, the J call TRBJ2-2; D not resolved. Germline V CDR1 and CDR2: MNHNS, SASEGT. V lost 6 bases and J lost 6, with 8 bases in between. CDR3 length: 12 residues. As DNA, the CDR3 is TGTGCCAGCAGGGTGGCCCCCGGGGAGCTGTTTTTT. Translating gives CASRVAPGELFF.

V gene TRBV6-1 combines with J gene TRBJ1-3; 7 nucleotides agree with TRBD1. This CDR3 contains 15 residues. The ends lost 0 bases at V and 8 bases at J; junction bases unmatched: 7. Germline CDR1 is MNHNS and CDR2 is SASEGT. CDR3 sequence (DNA): TGTGCCAGCAGTGAAGCGCCAGGGGGGATACACACCATATATTTT. Residues: CASSEAPGGIHTIYF.

This chain links TRBV5-1 with TRBJ2-3, with 9 bases aligning to TRBD2. Germline V gene lookup returns CDR1 SGHRS and CDR2 YFSETQ. The junction had 4 bases not matched to a gene; V was cut back by 2 bases and J by 3 bases. The CDR3 contains 15 residues. In DNA form, the CDR3 reads TGCGCCAGCAGCTTAACCAGCGGGAGGACAGATACGCAGTATTTT. Residues: CASSLTSGRTDTQYF.

The rearrangement links TRBV7-9 to TRBJ1-4; D is uncertain. Germline values: CDR1 SEHNR, CDR2 FQNEAQ (reference sequence). V lost 5 bases and J 8 bases, leaving 6 bases between the germline ends. The CDR3 is 11 amino acids. CDR3 nucleotides: TGTGCCAGCAGCCACGAGGAAAAACTGTTTTTT. Protein sequence: CASSHEEKLFF.

V is TRBV6-6 and J is TRBJ2-7; weak D call: TRBD2 (6 bases). V lost 11 bases, J lost 0 bases, and 17 bases lay in between. Germline-derived CDR1 and CDR2 are MNHNY and SVGAGI (reference sequence). The CDR3 covers 14 residues. The CDR3 reads CAALGPRGSYEQYF. Here the CDR3 DNA reads TGTGCCGCCCTGGGCCCGCGGGGCTCCTACGAGCAGTACTTC.

The chain links TRBV5-1 to TRBJ1-2, with 8 nucleotides matching TRBD1. Germline V CDR1 and CDR2: SGHRS, YFSETQ. The CDR3 loop spans 14 amino acids. V shed 4 bases and J 7 bases; nucleotides not matched to a gene: 9. The CDR3 region is CASSPDRVGSGYTF. CDR3 sequence (DNA): TGCGCCAGCAGCCCGGACAGGGTTGGCTCTGGCTACACCTTC.

This clone was observed a handful of times. This chain connects TRBV9 to TRBJ2-3; 8 nucleotides line up with TRBD2. V lost 4 bases, J lost 4 bases, and 20 bases stayed unmatched. CDR3 length: 19 residues. Germline values: CDR1 SGDLS, CDR2 YYNGEE. The CDR3 loop is CASSPRPPRSGGVSDTQYF. DNA of the CDR3: TGTGCCAGCAGCCCTAGACCCCCACGGAGCGGGGGTGTCTCAGATACGCAGTATTTT.

This chain joins TRBV5-1 and TRBJ2-1, with unresolved D. With 1 base removed from V and 7 bases from J, the gap between germline ends came to 15 bases. The CDR3 loop spans 15 amino acids. From germline, CDR1 is SGHRS and CDR2 YFSETQ. CDR3 sequence reads: CASSLRSGLVNEQFF. Here the CDR3 DNA reads TGCGCCAGCAGCTTGAGGTCCGGGTTGGTTAATGAGCAGTTCTTC.

V gene TRBV5-1 combines with J gene TRBJ2-3, with 10 nucleotides matching TRBD1. This CDR3 is 16 amino acids long. In germline, CDR1 is SGHRS, CDR2 YFSETQ. V shed 3 bases, J shed 5 bases, and the junction held 9 bases outside the gene matches. CDR3 loop: CASSSGGTGDGDTQYF. The CDR3 region has the DNA TGCGCCAGCAGCTCGGGAGGGACAGGGGATGGAGATACGCAGTATTTT. Full variable domain (rest looked up from reference TRBV5-1 and TRBJ2-3): KAGVTQTPRYLIKTRGQQVTLSCSPISGHRSVSWYQQTPGQGLQFLFEYFSETQRNKGNFPGRFSGRQFSNSRSEMNVSTLELGDSALYLCASSSGGTGDGDTQYFGPGTRLTVL.